These T cell receptor beta chains were read from a single sample in a study of blood T cells in healthy people across ages. MiXCR, applied by TCRdb to the 5' RACE reads, yields one record per CDR3 protein. The data hold 700,000 to 950,000 distinct CDR3 sequences, with over 45% observed a single time. The sequenced material came from blood. The receptors were gathered from a man aged 25 to 40 in good health. Both conserved end residues are part of each CDR3. D genes are given only for firm matches. Where a row states a size, it is once, few, many or the class of an expanded clone; other rows omit it.

CDR3	DNA	D	V	J	size
CASSKRGGQETQYF	TGTGCCAGCAGCAAACGGGGAGGACAAGAGACCCAGTACTTC	-	TRBV21-1	TRBJ2-5	few
CASSAQEETQYF	TGTGCCAGCAGCGCTCAGGAGGAGACCCAGTACTTC	-	TRBV4-2	TRBJ2-5	few
CASSYKEGTGGAAQYF	TGTGCCAGCAGCTACAAGGAGGGGACCGGCGGAGCGGCCCAGTACTTC	-	TRBV3-1	TRBJ2-4	-
CSARDASSSYEQYF	TGCAGTGCTAGAGATGCTTCTAGCTCCTACGAGCAGTACTTC	-	TRBV20-1	TRBJ2-7	few
CASSLTGGFGEQYF	TGTGCCAGCAGTCTGACAGGGGGCTTCGGCGAGCAGTACTTC	TRBD1	TRBV28	TRBJ2-7	-
CAISERDSLIYEQYF	TGTGCCATCAGTGAAAGGGACAGCCTAATCTACGAGCAGTACTTC	TRBD1	TRBV10-3	TRBJ2-7	-
CASSLSGGTNEKLFF	TGTGCCAGCAGCTTAAGTGGAGGTACTAATGAAAAACTGTTTTTT	-	TRBV7-2	TRBJ1-4	few
CASSLGGQGVDGYTF	TGTGCCAGCAGTTTAGGGGGACAGGGGGTCGATGGCTACACCTTC	TRBD1	TRBV12-3/TRBV12-4	TRBJ1-2	-
CASSLTGQAGEQYF	TGTGCCAGCAGTTTGACCGGACAGGCGGGCGAGCAGTACTTC	TRBD1	TRBV12-3/TRBV12-4	TRBJ2-7	few
CASSEWNVLTF	TGTGCCAGCAGTGAATGGAACGTCCTGACTTTC	-	TRBV6-1	TRBJ2-6	few